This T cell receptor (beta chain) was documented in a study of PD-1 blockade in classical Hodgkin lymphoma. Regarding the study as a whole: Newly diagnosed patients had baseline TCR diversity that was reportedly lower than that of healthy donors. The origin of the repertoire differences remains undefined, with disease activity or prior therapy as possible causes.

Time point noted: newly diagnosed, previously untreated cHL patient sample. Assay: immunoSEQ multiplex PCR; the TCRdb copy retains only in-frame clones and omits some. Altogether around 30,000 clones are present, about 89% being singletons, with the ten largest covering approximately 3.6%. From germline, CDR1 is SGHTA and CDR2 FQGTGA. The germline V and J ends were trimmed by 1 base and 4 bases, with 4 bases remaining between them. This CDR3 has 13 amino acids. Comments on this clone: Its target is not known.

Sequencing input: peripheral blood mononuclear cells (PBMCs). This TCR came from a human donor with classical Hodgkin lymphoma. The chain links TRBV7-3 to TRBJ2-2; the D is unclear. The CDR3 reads CASSLIGTGELFF. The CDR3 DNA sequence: TGTGCCAGCAGCTTAATAGGCACCGGGGAGCTGTTTTTT.